Shown below are 5 T cell receptor beta chains from a single sample sequenced in a study of T-cell memory formation after mild COVID-19. TCRdb re-analysed the 5' RACE reads in MiXCR, keeping a single row per CDR3 protein. The sample shows about 170,000 distinct CDR3 sequences, approximately 13% of them seen only once. The sequenced sample consisted of PBMCs or a T cell subset sorted from them (not recorded which). These receptors were collected from a man between 18 and 35 years old who had mild COVID-19 (a few samples of this study predate the infection). Cell type and time point are not known.

The V call is TRBV9, the J call TRBJ2-3, with D possibly being TRBD1 (5 bases). The germline V and J ends were trimmed by 0 bases and 2 bases, with 13 bases remaining between them. Germline V gene sequence: CDR1 SGDLS, CDR2 YYNGEE. The CDR3 contains 16 residues. The CDR3 sequence: CASSVGGLADTDTQYF. CDR3 DNA: TGTGCCAGCAGCGTAGGGGGCTTGGCGGACACAGATACGCAGTATTTT. Looking up the rest from reference TRBV9 and TRBJ2-3 gives the full variable domain: DSGVTQTPKHLITATGQRVTLRCSPRSGDLSVYWYQQSLDQGLQFLIQYYNGEERAKGNILERFSAQQFPDLHSELNLSSLELGDSALYFCASSVGGLADTDTQYFGPGTRLTVL.

The CDR3: CASSKPLELETQYF. The CDR3 DNA is TGTGCCAGCAGCAAACCGCTGGAGCTCGAGACCCAGTACTTC. The gene calls are TRBV12-3 or TRBV12-4 and TRBJ2-5; D is ambiguous. V shed 6 bases and J shed 5 bases, with 16 bases lying between them. The CDR3 is made up of 14 amino acids.

This clonotype was seen a few times. The gene calls are TRBV7-8 and TRBJ2-1; possible D gene TRBD2, 6 bases. From germline, CDR1 is SGHVS and CDR2 FQNEAQ. V shed 5 bases and J shed 5 bases, with 19 bases lying between them. The CDR3 is 16 amino acids. The CDR3 coding sequence is TGTGCCAGCAGCCTAAGGGCTCCGGGGGAGGACAATGAGCAGTTCTTC. It is translated as CASSLRAPGEDNEQFF.

This clonotype was recorded many times. The chain couples TRBV4-2 to TRBJ2-7, with D unresolved. This CDR3 has 15 residues. The V end was cut by 1 base, the J end by 9 bases, with 19 bases between. Germline V gene data show CDR1 as LGHNA and CDR2 as YNFKEQ. The CDR3 loop reads CASSQGLTGLLTQYF. For the CDR3, the DNA is TGTGCCAGCAGCCAAGGACTGACCGGGCTTCTTACGCAGTACTTC.

This chain uses TRBV20-1 with TRBJ2-7; TRBD1 is a possible D gene (5 bases). The CDR3 extends over 12 amino acids. Trimming cost V 0 bases and J 5 bases, with 8 bases left between them. Germline loops: CDR1 DFQATT, CDR2 SNEGSKA (reference sequence). The CDR3 region is CSAREQGNEQYV. Written as DNA, the CDR3 is TGCAGTGCTAGAGAGCAGGGCAACGAGCAGTACGTC.